This T cell receptor beta chain was recovered during a study of shared clonotypes between healthy human individuals. When samples were unsorted, tens of millions of PBMCs were used for genomic DNA. This table comes from immunoSEQ multiplex PCR, and its TCRdb copy is limited to in-frame clones, with some not included. The table lists about 450,000 clones, 70% to 80% of them singletons. This clonotype was sampled from a woman aged 40 to 50 in good health. Some clones in this sample may be carry-over from other donors' samples. Sequenced sample: PBMCs.

The CDR3 coding sequence is TGTGCCAGCTCAAAGACTAGCGGGGAAGAGACCCAGTACTTC. This sequence encodes CASSKTSGEETQYF. The chain combines TRBV18 with TRBJ2-5; 11 nucleotides align to TRBD2. This CDR3 contains 14 residues. Germline V CDR1 and CDR2: KGHSH, LQKENI. Trimming removed 5 bases from V and 3 bases from J; junction bases left unmatched: 2. The full variable domain, in which reference TRBV18 and TRBJ2-5 provide the parts outside the CDR3, is NAGVMQNPRHLVRRRGQEARLRCSPMKGHSHVYWYRQLPEEGLKFMVYLQKENIIDESGMPKERFSAEFPKEGPSILRIQQVVRGDSAAYFCASSKTSGEETQYFGPGTRLLVL.